Each of the 5 T cell receptor beta chains below was sequenced from the same sample in a study of T cell repertoires in cytomegalovirus infection. Their target antigens are unknown. TCRdb reprocessed the reads with MiXCR, giving one entry per CDR3 protein. The sample comprises about 830,000 distinct CDR3 sequences, about 30% of which are singletons, and around an eighth rests with the top ten. The specimen was cultured CD8+ T cells from PBMCs, collected from culture after CMV antigen stimulation. Receptor source: a human donor in good health (CMV status not recorded). Some clones in this sample may be carry-over from other donors' samples.

This clonotype was observed at least ten times. This sequence joins TRBV7-9 and TRBJ2-1; 10 bases align to TRBD1. CDR3 length: 20 amino acids. The germline gives CDR1 SEHNR, CDR2 FQNEAQ (reference sequence). J gave up 1 base and V 4 bases, and 16 bases lay outside the gene matches. CDR3 protein: CASSSPPGQGPPGSYNEQFF. CDR3 sequence (DNA): TGTGCCAGCAGCTCACCACCGGGACAGGGGCCCCCGGGGTCCTACAATGAGCAGTTCTTC.

The chain carries TRBV7-9 and TRBJ2-1, with D perhaps assigned TRBD1 or TRBD2 (5 bases each). Germline-derived CDR1 and CDR2 are SEHNR and FQNEAQ (reference sequence). The CDR3 has 14 amino acids. Deletions cut 2 bases from V and 7 bases from J, with 12 bases between. CDR3 region: CASSLPQEANEQFF. CDR3 nucleotide sequence: TGTGCCAGCAGCTTACCACAGGAGGCTAATGAGCAGTTCTTC. Filled out from reference TRBV7-9 and TRBJ2-1, the complete variable domain reads DTGVSQNPRHKITKRGQNVTFRCDPISEHNRLYWYRQTLGQGPEFLTYFQNEAQLEKSRLLSDRFSAERPKGSFSTLEIQRTEQGDSAMYLCASSLPQEANEQFFGPGTRLTVL.

The gene calls are TRBV6-2 or TRBV6-3 and TRBJ2-7; D is undetermined. Germline V lookup: CDR1 MNHEY, CDR2 SVGEGT. V shed 5 bases and J shed 1 base, with 6 bases lying between them. This CDR3 has 12 residues. The CDR3 nucleotides read TGTGCCAGCAGTCGTCCGTCCTACGAGCAGTACGTC. This sequence encodes CASSRPSYEQYV.

The chain links TRBV6-6 to TRBJ1-2; 7 positions agree with TRBD1. CDR1 is MNHNY and CDR2 is SVGAGI in the germline V gene (reference sequence). V shed 4 bases and J 4 bases; nucleotides not matched to a gene: 9. The CDR3 contains 15 residues. The chain's CDR3 is CASSSTGVPVYGYTF. In DNA, the CDR3 is TGTGCCAGCAGTTCAACAGGGGTCCCCGTCTATGGCTACACCTTC.

The chain employs TRBV2 and TRBJ2-1; 16 nucleotides align to TRBD2. Unmatched junction bases numbered 7, after V lost 10 bases and J lost 1 base. This CDR3 is 17 amino acids long. The V gene's germline CDR1 is SNHLY and CDR2 FYNNEI. CDR3 loop: CAIGGTSGGGSYNEQFF. CDR3 nucleotides: TGTGCCATCGGAGGGACTAGCGGGGGGGGGTCCTACAATGAGCAGTTCTTC.